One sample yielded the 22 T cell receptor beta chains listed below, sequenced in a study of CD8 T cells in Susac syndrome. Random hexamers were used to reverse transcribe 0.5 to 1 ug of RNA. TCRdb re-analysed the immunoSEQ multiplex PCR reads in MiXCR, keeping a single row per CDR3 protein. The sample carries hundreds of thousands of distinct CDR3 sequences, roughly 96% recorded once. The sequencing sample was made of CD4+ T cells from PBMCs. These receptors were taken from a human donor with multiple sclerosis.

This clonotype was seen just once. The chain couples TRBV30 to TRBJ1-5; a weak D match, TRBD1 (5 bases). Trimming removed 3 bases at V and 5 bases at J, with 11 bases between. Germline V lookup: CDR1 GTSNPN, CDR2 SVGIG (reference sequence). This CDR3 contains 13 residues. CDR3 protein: CAWSEGNDQPQHF. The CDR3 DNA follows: TGTGCCTGGAGCGAGGGGAATGATCAGCCCCAGCATTTT.

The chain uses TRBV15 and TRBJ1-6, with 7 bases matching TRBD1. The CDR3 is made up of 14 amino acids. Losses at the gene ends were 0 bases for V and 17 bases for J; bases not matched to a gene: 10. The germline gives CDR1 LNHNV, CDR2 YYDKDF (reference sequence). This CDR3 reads CATSRDRRTGWVHF. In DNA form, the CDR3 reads TGTGCCACCAGCAGAGATCGACGGACAGGTTGGGTCCACTTT.

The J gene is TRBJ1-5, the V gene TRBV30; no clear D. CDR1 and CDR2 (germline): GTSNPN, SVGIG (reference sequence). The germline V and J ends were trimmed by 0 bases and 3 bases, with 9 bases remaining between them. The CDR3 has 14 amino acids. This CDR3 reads CAWSVAGNNQPQHF. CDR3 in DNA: TGTGCCTGGAGTGTAGCGGGGAACAATCAGCCCCAGCATTTT.

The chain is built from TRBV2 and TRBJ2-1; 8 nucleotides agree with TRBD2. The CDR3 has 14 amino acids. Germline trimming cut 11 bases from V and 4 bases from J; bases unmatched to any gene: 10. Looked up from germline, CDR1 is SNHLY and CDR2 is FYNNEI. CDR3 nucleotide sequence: TGTGCCTCCATTGCGGGAGGCATTTACAATGAGCAGTTCTTC. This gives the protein CASIAGGIYNEQFF.

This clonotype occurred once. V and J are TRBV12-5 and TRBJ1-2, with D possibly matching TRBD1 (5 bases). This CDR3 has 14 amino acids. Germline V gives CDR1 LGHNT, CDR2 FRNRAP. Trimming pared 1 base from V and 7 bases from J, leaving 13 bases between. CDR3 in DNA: TGTGCTAGTGGTTTGGCCCCGGGGGGTGGTGGCTACACCTTC. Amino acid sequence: CASGLAPGGGGYTF.

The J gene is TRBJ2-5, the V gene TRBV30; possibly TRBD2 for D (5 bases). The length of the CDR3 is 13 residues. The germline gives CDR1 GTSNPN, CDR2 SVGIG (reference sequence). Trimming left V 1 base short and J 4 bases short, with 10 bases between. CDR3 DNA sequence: TGTGCCTGGAGTGAGGGAGACGGAGAGACCCAGTACTTC. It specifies CAWSEGDGETQYF.

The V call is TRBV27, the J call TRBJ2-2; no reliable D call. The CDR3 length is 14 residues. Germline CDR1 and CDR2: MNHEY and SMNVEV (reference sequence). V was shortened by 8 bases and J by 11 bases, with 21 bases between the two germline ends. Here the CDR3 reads CASGTIARRAELFF. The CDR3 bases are TGTGCCAGCGGCACCATCGCCCGACGAGCAGAGCTGTTTTTT.

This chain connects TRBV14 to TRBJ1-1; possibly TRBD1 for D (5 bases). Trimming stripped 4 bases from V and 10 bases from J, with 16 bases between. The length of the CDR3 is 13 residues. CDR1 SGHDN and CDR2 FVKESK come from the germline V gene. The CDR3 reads CASSLGLGGTAFF. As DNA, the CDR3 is TGTGCCAGCAGCCTCGGGCTTGGGGGTACAGCTTTCTTT.

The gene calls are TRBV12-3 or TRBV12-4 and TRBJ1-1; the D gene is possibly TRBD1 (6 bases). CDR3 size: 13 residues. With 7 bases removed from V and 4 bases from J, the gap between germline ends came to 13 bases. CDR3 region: CASKRSGATEAFF. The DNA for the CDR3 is TGTGCCAGCAAACGCTCAGGGGCCACTGAAGCTTTCTTT.

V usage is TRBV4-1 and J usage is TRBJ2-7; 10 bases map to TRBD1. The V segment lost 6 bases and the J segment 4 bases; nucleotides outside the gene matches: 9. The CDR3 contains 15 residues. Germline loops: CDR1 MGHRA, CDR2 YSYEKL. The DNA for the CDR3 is TGCGCCAGCAGTCCTGGGACAGGGGATCGGTACGAGCAGTACTTC. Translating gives CASSPGTGDRYEQYF.

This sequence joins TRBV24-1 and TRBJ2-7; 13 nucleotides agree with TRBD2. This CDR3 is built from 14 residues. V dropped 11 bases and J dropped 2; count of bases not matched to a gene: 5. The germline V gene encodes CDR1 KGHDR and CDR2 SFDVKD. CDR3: CAILTSGRPYEQYF. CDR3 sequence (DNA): TGTGCCATTCTGACTAGCGGGAGGCCCTACGAGCAGTACTTC.

The CDR3 region has the DNA TGTGCCAGCAGCCCCAGGGCCGACTTGTCCCTACGAGAGCAGTACTTC. Protein product: CASSPRADLSLREQYF. The chain uses TRBV27 and TRBJ2-7, with TRBD1 as a possible D gene (5 bases). The CDR3 spans 16 residues. CDR1 and CDR2 from the germline V gene are MNHEY and SMNVEV (reference sequence). V was clipped by 6 bases and J by 7 bases, with 25 bases between them.

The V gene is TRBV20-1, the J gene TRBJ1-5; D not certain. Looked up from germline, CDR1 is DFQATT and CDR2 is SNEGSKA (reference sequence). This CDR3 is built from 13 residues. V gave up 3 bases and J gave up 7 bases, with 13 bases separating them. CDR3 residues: CSASLGEAQPQHF. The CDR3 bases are TGCAGTGCTAGTCTGGGTGAGGCCCAGCCCCAGCATTTT.

Here the CDR3 reads CSVEAGGVYEQYF. The CDR3 DNA reads TGCAGCGTTGAAGCTGGGGGAGTCTACGAGCAGTACTTC. V usage is TRBV29-1 and J usage is TRBJ2-7; D could derive from TRBD1 or TRBD2 (5 bases each). The CDR3 totals 13 residues. The germline CDR1 and CDR2 sequences are SQVTM and ANQGSEA. Between the trimmed V and J ends, which lost 1 base and 3 bases, there was a span of 10 bases.

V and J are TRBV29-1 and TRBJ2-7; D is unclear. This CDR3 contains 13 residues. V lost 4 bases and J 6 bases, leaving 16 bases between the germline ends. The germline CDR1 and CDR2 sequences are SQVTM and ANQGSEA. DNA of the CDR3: TGCAGCGTTGTTAACACCTTTATAGGCGAGCAGTACTTC. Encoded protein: CSVVNTFIGEQYF.

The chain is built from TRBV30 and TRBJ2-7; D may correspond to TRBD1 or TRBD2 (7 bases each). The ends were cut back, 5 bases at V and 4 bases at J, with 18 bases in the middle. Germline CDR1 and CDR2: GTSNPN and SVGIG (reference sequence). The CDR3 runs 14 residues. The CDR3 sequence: CAWQREQGRYEQYF. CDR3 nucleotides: TGTGCCTGGCAGCGGGAACAGGGGAGATACGAGCAGTACTTC. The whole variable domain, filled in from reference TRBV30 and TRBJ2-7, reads SQTIHQWPATLVQPVGSPLSLECTVEGTSNPNLYWYRQAAGRGLQLLFYSVGIGQISSEVPQNLSASRPQDRQFILSSKKLLLSDSGFYLCAWQREQGRYEQYFGPGTRLTVT.

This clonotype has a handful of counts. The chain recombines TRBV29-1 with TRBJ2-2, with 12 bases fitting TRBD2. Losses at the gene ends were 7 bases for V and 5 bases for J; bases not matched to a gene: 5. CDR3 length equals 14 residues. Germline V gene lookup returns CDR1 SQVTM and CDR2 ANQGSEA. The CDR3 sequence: CSGRLAGVTGELFF. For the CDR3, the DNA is TGCAGCGGCCGACTAGCGGGAGTAACCGGGGAGCTGTTTTTT.

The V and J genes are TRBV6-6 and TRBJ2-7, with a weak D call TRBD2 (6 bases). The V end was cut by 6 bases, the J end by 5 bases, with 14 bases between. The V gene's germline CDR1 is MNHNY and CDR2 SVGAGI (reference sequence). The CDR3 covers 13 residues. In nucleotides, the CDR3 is TGTGCCAGCAGGGGACTTTTAAGTGACGAGCAGTACTTC. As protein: CASRGLLSDEQYF.

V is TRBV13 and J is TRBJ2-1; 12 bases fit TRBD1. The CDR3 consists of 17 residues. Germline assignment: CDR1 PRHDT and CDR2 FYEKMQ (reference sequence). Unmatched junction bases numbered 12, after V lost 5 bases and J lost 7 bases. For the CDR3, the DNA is TGTGCCAGCAGCCCCCCCGGGGGACAGGGGGCAAGGAATGAGCAGTTCTTC. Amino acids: CASSPPGGQGARNEQFF.

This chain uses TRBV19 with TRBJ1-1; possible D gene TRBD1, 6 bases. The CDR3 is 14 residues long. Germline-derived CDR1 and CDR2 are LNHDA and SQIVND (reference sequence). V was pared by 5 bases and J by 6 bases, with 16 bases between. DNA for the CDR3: TGTGCCAGTAGTTCAGGGGTTCGTAATTCTGAAGCTTTCTTT. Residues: CASSSGVRNSEAFF. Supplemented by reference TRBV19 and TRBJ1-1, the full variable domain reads DGGITQSPKYLFRKEGQNVTLSCEQNLNHDAMYWYRQDPGQGLRLIYYSQIVNDFQKGDIAEGYSVSREKKESFPLTVTSAQKNPTAFYLCASSSGVRNSEAFFGQGTRLTVV.

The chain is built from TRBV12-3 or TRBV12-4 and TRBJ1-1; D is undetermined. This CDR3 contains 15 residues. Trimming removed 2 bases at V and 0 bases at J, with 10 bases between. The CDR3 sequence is CASSLKSLLNTEAFF. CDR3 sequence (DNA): TGTGCCAGCAGTTTAAAATCGCTTTTGAACACTGAAGCTTTCTTT.

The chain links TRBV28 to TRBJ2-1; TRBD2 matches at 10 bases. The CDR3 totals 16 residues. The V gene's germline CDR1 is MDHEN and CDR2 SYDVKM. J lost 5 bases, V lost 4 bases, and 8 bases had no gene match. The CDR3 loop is CASSSGLAGAHNEQFF. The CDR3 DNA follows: TGTGCCAGCAGTTCGGGGCTAGCGGGAGCCCACAATGAGCAGTTCTTC.